This TCR beta chain was captured in a study of T cell responses to AZD1222 COVID-19 vaccine (dated by TCRdb to the early 2020s). About the investigation overall: Because spike-specific TCR depth and breadth did not differ between the two schedules, AZD1222 recipients who got a second dose at roughly 4 weeks were pooled with those who got a second dose at roughly 12 weeks. Trial participants were enrolled by age into subgroups of 18-55, 56-69 and 70-plus years, and roughly 160, 29 and 62 TCR-sequenced participants, respectively, were included in these subgroups. TCR sequencing was performed for some 250 trial participants, of whom about 210 were given two doses of AZD1222 and some 26 were given two doses of MenACWY control vaccine. Paper-wide results and their limitations: Reportedly, close to half of the unique spike-specific TCRs recognized epitopes lying outside the regions that are mutated in the B.1.351 and B.1.1.7 variants. After two AZD1222 doses, both the breadth and the depth of spike-specific TCRs were significantly higher than at day 0 and than in MenACWY recipients. Vaccine-associated CD4 TCRs spanned the whole spike protein, with dominant responses in regions 160-218 and 743-854. Because no day 14 peak-response samples were available, the repertoires could be characterized only after the peak T cell response. In the small 56-69-year group, the increase in depth fell short of significance, most likely because of low power. Participants were mostly white British, with more females than males. The authors suggested clonal diversity may have been underestimated. Only six AZD1222 recipients were SARS-CoV-2 seropositive at baseline, limiting conclusions about previously exposed vaccinees.

The time point label here, explained by the study, means: baseline before first vaccination. Vaccinee samples were obtained from the UK trials COV001 and COV002, which included a single-blind randomized controlled phase 2/3 trial of AZD1222 (ChAdOx1 nCoV-19) in healthy adults. For TCRbeta chain sequencing, PBMC samples from trial participants were taken at day 0 and at day 28 after the second dose. As for this clone: Its antigen remains undetermined. No base-level quality is on record; no much larger clone is a single base apart.

Taken from the germline V gene, the CDR1 and CDR2 loops are KGHDR and SFDVKD. The CDR3, cysteine through phenylalanine, is 18 amino acids long. Here the CDR3 DNA is all that survives: 54 bases in frame from base 1. Trimming takes 9 bases from V and 4 bases from J, and the germline ends sit 26 bases apart. The CDR3 regions of human TCRbeta chains were analyzed by immunosequencing. Per the authors' processing: TCRs in the repertoires were compared against a reference library of SARS-CoV-2-specific TCRs that had been generated with the MIRA antigen-specificity platform. Breadth was defined as the fraction of unique TCRs that were SARS-CoV-2-associated. Depth was defined as the fraction of total T cells that were SARS-CoV-2-associated. Each spike-specific TCR was assigned to its reactive spike region and to a CD4 or CD8 class using the MIRA data. Log10-transformed breadth and depth values were compared by one-way ANOVA with Sidak's multiple comparisons tests. The immuneACCESS repertoire file appears here via TCRdb, limited to in-frame rearrangements. These files lack a portion of the clones; in checked studies, under half of the deficit traces to unresolved V genes, and the cause of the others is not known. V, J and clone size are taken as reported in that table, and D and trimming were inferred from the DNA itself. The sample table contains under 200,000 clones; only one count was recorded for approximately 90% of them. The ten largest clonotypes hold over 1.5% of the sample.

The receptor was isolated from an adult in good health. The chain was built from TRBV24-1 and TRBJ2-2; the D segment cannot be called with confidence. Material: peripheral blood, obtained on day 0 of AZD1222 vaccination. The CDR3 corresponds to CATSLRFGPAPTTGELFF. In nucleotides, the sequence is TGTGCCACCTCCCTACGATTCGGCCCGGCCCCCACCACCGGGGAGCTGTTTTTT.